This entry lists 5 T cell receptor beta chains sequenced from one sample in a study of CD8 T cells in ankylosing spondylitis. MiXCR, run by TCRdb on the 5' RACE reads, gives a single entry per CDR3 protein. The table shows 250,000 to 400,000 distinct CDR3 sequences, with approximately 10% occurring only once. The sequencing sample was made of blood, either unsorted or a sorted T cell fraction (not recorded which). Every receptor here comes from a female donor with ankylosing spondylitis or in good health (not recorded which).

This clonotype showed up just a few times. This chain links TRBV20-1 with TRBJ2-1, with D uncertain. CDR1 is DFQATT, CDR2 SNEGSKA, per germline (reference sequence). Trimming shortened V by 5 bases and J by 0 bases, and 14 bases separated the two germline ends. The CDR3 covers 15 residues. The CDR3 nucleotides read TGCAGTGCTGCCCCCCATATTGGCTCCTACAATGAGCAGTTCTTC. Translating gives CSAAPHIGSYNEQFF.

This clonotype appeared a few times. The chain joins TRBV20-1 to TRBJ2-1; TRBD2 matches at 14 bases. The CDR3 runs to 16 residues. From germline, CDR1 is DFQATT and CDR2 SNEGSKA (reference sequence). The V gene end was trimmed by 3 bases and the J gene end by 9 bases; junction bases not matched to a gene: 10. CDR3 sequence reads: CSASYSGLAGEGEQFF. DNA for the CDR3: TGCAGTGCTAGTTACTCGGGACTAGCGGGAGAGGGTGAGCAGTTCTTC.

The V and J genes are TRBV7-2 and TRBJ2-3, with 8 bases fitting TRBD1. CDR1 is SGHTA, CDR2 FQGNSA, per germline. This CDR3 comprises 15 residues. The V gene end was trimmed by 5 bases and the J gene end by 2 bases; junction bases not matched to a gene: 6. CDR3 in amino acids: CASSARQGSTDTQYF. The CDR3 region has the DNA TGTGCCAGCAGCGCCAGACAGGGGTCCACAGATACGCAGTATTTT.

There are many counts of this clonotype. This chain joins TRBV5-1 and TRBJ2-3; D remains ambiguous. Trimming removed 4 bases at V and 3 bases at J, with 12 bases between. The CDR3 sequence is 14 residues long. Germline V gene data show CDR1 as SGHRS and CDR2 as YFSETQ. The CDR3 nucleotides are TGCGCCAGCAGCCTGGGTAGGGCAACAGATACGCAGTATTTT. Protein: CASSLGRATDTQYF. The full variable domain, rest sourced from reference TRBV5-1 and TRBJ2-3, is KAGVTQTPRYLIKTRGQQVTLSCSPISGHRSVSWYQQTPGQGLQFLFEYFSETQRNKGNFPGRFSGRQFSNSRSEMNVSTLELGDSALYLCASSLGRATDTQYFGPGTRLTVL.

This clonotype was detected many times. The chain has TRBV7-9 and TRBJ1-1; perhaps TRBD1 as D (5 bases). The CDR3 has 10 residues. Looked up from germline, CDR1 is SEHNR and CDR2 is FQNEAQ (reference sequence). V lost 5 bases to trimming and J lost 12 bases, with 10 bases between them. The chain's CDR3 is CASSGGLTFF. The DNA of the CDR3 is TGTGCCAGCAGCGGGGGGTTGACTTTCTTT. Using reference TRBV7-9 and TRBJ1-1 for the parts outside the CDR3, the full variable domain is DTGVSQNPRHKITKRGQNVTFRCDPISEHNRLYWYRQTLGQGPEFLTYFQNEAQLEKSRLLSDRFSAERPKGSFSTLEIQRTEQGDSAMYLCASSGGLTFFGQGTRLTVV.